The 19 T cell receptor beta chains below all came from one sample that was sequenced in a study of cytomegalovirus exposure and HLA in healthy donors. PCR used 60 Vbeta primers and 13 Jbeta primers. TCRdb's table, derived via immunoSEQ multiplex PCR, lists solely in-frame clones and lacks some. The data show roughly 100,000 clones, with 65% seen just once and approximately 5.8% held by the top ten. Sequenced: PBMCs. Receptors were obtained from a boy younger than 18 in good health and CMV-seropositive.

This clone was observed a few times. This chain joins TRBV5-1 and TRBJ1-1; D is ambiguous. V lost 4 bases, J lost 10 bases, and 20 bases lay in between. CDR1 SGHRS and CDR2 YFSETQ come from the germline V gene. This CDR3 region has 14 residues. DNA of the CDR3: TGCGCCAGCAGCCCGATGACTCTTACGTGGCTAGCTTTCTTT. It encodes CASSPMTLTWLAFF.

The chain employs TRBV7-9 and TRBJ2-7; TRBD1 might be the D (5 bases). CDR1 SEHNR and CDR2 FQNEAQ come from the germline V gene (reference sequence). The V end lost 5 bases, the J end lost 0 bases, and 11 bases lay between the germline ends. The CDR3 loop spans 14 amino acids. The CDR3 DNA is TGTGCCAGCAGCCGAGACAGAATCTCCTACGAGCAGTACTTC. Amino acid sequence: CASSRDRISYEQYF.

This clone was counted between two and nine times. This chain uses TRBV9 with TRBJ2-1; 7 bases align to TRBD2. The CDR3 has 17 residues. From germline, CDR1 is SGDLS and CDR2 YYNGEE. V shed 2 bases, J shed 0 bases, and the junction held 8 bases outside the gene matches. In nucleotides, the CDR3 is TGTGCCAGCAGCGTGGGGGACTACCGGGGCTCCTACAATGAGCAGTTCTTC. Its protein is CASSVGDYRGSYNEQFF.

This clone came up a few times. This chain connects TRBV30 to TRBJ2-1, with TRBD1 as a possible D gene (6 bases). The V end was cut by 0 bases, the J end by 8 bases, with 14 bases between. The germline gives CDR1 GTSNPN, CDR2 SVGIG (reference sequence). The CDR3 totals 14 residues. CDR3 DNA sequence: TGTGCCTGGAGTGTAGGGGGAGTATTAGATGAGCAGTTCTTC. Its protein is CAWSVGGVLDEQFF.

The chain links TRBV12-5 to TRBJ2-1; 8 bases match TRBD2. Germline CDR1 and CDR2: LGHNT and FRNRAP. Trimming cost V 0 bases and J 5 bases; bases outside gene matches: 6. The CDR3 is 16 amino acids. The DNA for the CDR3 is TGTGCTAGTGGTTTGGTACCGGGGGGGCCCCACAATGAGCAGTTCTTC. This translates into CASGLVPGGPHNEQFF.

The CDR3 here is CASSQPGQINQPQHF. In nucleotides, the CDR3 is TGTGCCAGCAGCCAACCGGGACAGATAAATCAGCCCCAGCATTTT. The chain links TRBV7-2 to TRBJ1-5, with 7 positions matching TRBD1. The CDR3 covers 15 residues. Trimming removed 5 bases from V and 4 bases from J; junction bases left unmatched: 8. CDR1 and CDR2 from the germline V gene are SGHTA and FQGNSA.

This clone was detected only a few times. The chain recombines TRBV7-9 with TRBJ2-7, with D possibly being TRBD1 (5 bases). Germline values: CDR1 SEHNR, CDR2 FQNEAQ (reference sequence). The CDR3 totals 13 residues. Deletions cut 3 bases from V and 6 bases from J, with 12 bases between. CDR3 residues: CASSLARQGEQYF. The CDR3 DNA reads TGTGCCAGCAGCTTGGCCCGGCAGGGCGAGCAGTACTTC.

The chain has TRBV5-1 and TRBJ2-7, with 9 bases identical to TRBD2. The CDR3 runs to 14 residues. Germline lookup yields CDR1 SGHRS and CDR2 YFSETQ. V shed 4 bases, J shed 1 base, and the junction held 3 bases outside the gene matches. The CDR3 DNA reads as TGCGCCAGCAGCAAAGCGGGGGGATCCTACGAGCAGTACTTC. Its protein product is CASSKAGGSYEQYF.

The chain has TRBV6-5 and TRBJ2-1; 7 bases match TRBD2. The CDR3 has 14 amino acids. Germline CDR1 and CDR2: MNHEY and SVGAGI. V was pared by 4 bases and J by 14 bases, with 14 bases of the junction left unmatched. The CDR3 nucleotides read TGTGCCAGCAGTTCCGCGACCCCTAGCGGTGACGAGTTCTTC. This encodes CASSSATPSGDEFF.

This sequence joins TRBV5-8 and TRBJ1-6, with no clear D. The germline CDR1 and CDR2 sequences are SGHTS and YDEGEE. V was clipped by 6 bases and J by 11 bases, with 12 bases between them. This CDR3 has 12 amino acids. In nucleotides, the CDR3 is TGTGCCAGCAACCCCCAGGCCGCACCCCTCCACTTT. This gives the protein CASNPQAAPLHF.

The V gene is TRBV9, the J gene TRBJ2-2, with D unresolved. The CDR3 contains 14 residues. V lost 0 bases to trimming and J lost 4 bases, with 7 bases between them. Germline assignment: CDR1 SGDLS and CDR2 YYNGEE. The CDR3 sequence is CASSVETSTGELFF. DNA for the CDR3: TGTGCCAGCAGCGTAGAGACAAGCACCGGGGAGCTGTTTTTT.

This chain connects TRBV5-6 to TRBJ1-1, with 7 bases lining up with TRBD1. The junction had 11 bases not matched to a gene; V was cut back by 2 bases and J by 10 bases. The germline V gene has CDR1 SGHDT and CDR2 YYEEEE. The CDR3 loop spans 14 amino acids. CDR3 nucleotide sequence: TGTGCCAGCAGCTTTTGTACGAAGGGGGCGCGAGCTTTCTTT. It specifies CASSFCTKGARAFF.

This clone turned up a few times. The chain uses TRBV12-5 and TRBJ2-1, with 8 bases lining up with TRBD1. This CDR3 spans 14 amino acids. Germline loops: CDR1 LGHNT, CDR2 FRNRAP. The V segment lost 1 base and the J segment 8 bases; nucleotides outside the gene matches: 4. The CDR3 spells CASGLGTGWDEQFF. The CDR3 bases are TGTGCTAGTGGTTTGGGGACAGGGTGGGATGAGCAGTTCTTC.

This clone has a handful of counts. The V and J genes are TRBV30 and TRBJ2-1, with D maybe TRBD2 (5 bases). The length of the CDR3 is 16 residues. Germline-derived CDR1 and CDR2 are GTSNPN and SVGIG (reference sequence). V lost 2 bases and J 2 bases, leaving 16 bases between the germline ends. The CDR3 DNA reads TGTGCCTGGAGTCTCAGTCTAGCCCTAGCCTACAATGAGCAGTTCTTC. It encodes CAWSLSLALAYNEQFF.

The V call is TRBV27, the J call TRBJ2-5; TRBD2 matches 14 bases. The trim removed 4 bases at V and 4 bases at J, leaving 11 bases unmatched. Per germline, CDR1 MNHEY and CDR2 SMNVEV (reference sequence). The CDR3 spans 18 residues. The DNA of the CDR3 is TGTGCCAGCAGTTGGCGACGGGGACTAGCGGGAGTCGGAGAGACCCAGTACTTC. Encoded protein: CASSWRRGLAGVGETQYF.

The chain uses TRBV25-1 and TRBJ2-7; TRBD1 is a possible D gene (6 bases). V was trimmed by 2 bases and J by 5 bases, leaving 10 bases between them. This CDR3 has 13 amino acids. Germline V CDR1 and CDR2: MGHDK, SYGVNS. CDR3 sequence (DNA): TGTGCCAGCAGTGAAACAGGGCTGAACGAGCAGTACTTC. This gives the protein CASSETGLNEQYF.

J is TRBJ2-7 and V is TRBV5-4; maybe TRBD2 (5 bases). The CDR3 runs 14 residues. Per the germline V gene, CDR1 is SGHNT and CDR2 is YYREEE (reference sequence). V was trimmed by 4 bases and J by 4 bases, leaving 15 bases between them. The CDR3 sequence is CASSLAGVGYEQYF. The CDR3 coding sequence is TGTGCCAGCAGCCTTGCCGGGGTGGGATACGAGCAGTACTTC.

The chain combines TRBV9 with TRBJ2-3; TRBD2 might be the D (5 bases). Per the germline V gene, CDR1 is SGDLS and CDR2 is YYNGEE. The CDR3 covers 14 residues. Trimming removed 4 bases at V and 5 bases at J, with 14 bases between. CDR3 sequence (DNA): TGTGCCAGCAGCCTCCGGGGAGAAGTAGATACGCAGTATTTT. Protein product: CASSLRGEVDTQYF.

In its sample, this clone was seen a few times. The CDR3 loop reads CASSLMGQSYAEQYF. The CDR3 DNA is TGCGCCAGCAGCTTAATGGGACAGTCCTACGCTGAGCAGTACTTC. The chain links TRBV5-1 to TRBJ2-7, with 7 bases matching TRBD1. The ends lost 2 bases at V and 7 bases at J; junction bases unmatched: 12. CDR1 and CDR2 from the germline V gene are SGHRS and YFSETQ. The CDR3 has 15 residues.